This T cell receptor (beta chain) was retrieved from a study of cytotoxic CD8 clonotypes in ibrutinib-treated CLL. Looking at the study overall: Patients: around 11 relapsed/refractory, about 14 treatment-naive, 17 to 18 IGHV unmutated. After a median of around six years, roughly 14 patients stayed remitted and approximately 12 progressed; responses had been partial in around 25 and complete in 2.

TCRdb's table, derived via immunoSEQ multiplex PCR, lists solely in-frame clones and lacks some. This table holds about 140,000 clones, approximately 90% found once. General study results and limits: Rare overall, public clonotypes shrank or held steady under therapy. Clonality grew at ibrutinib response; at progression, it decreased back toward baseline.

This CDR3 comprises 15 residues. Germline V gene data show CDR1 as SGHNT and CDR2 as YENEEA. J gave up 9 bases and V 4 bases, and 5 bases lay outside the gene matches. A remark on this clone: Its specificity is not known.

The chain uses TRBV11-3 and TRBJ2-1, with 14 bases aligning to TRBD2. The sequencing here drew on PBMCs, taken after 12 months of ibrutinib treatment. The sequence came from a human donor with chronic lymphocytic leukemia. The DNA of the CDR3 is TGTGCCAGCAGCTATGGGACTAGCGGGAGTAGTGAGCAGTTCTTC. This translates into CASSYGTSGSSEQFF.